The 2 T cell receptor beta chains below were found in one sample sequenced in a study of CD8+CD57+ T cells in acquired aplastic anemia. Genomic DNA constituted the template upon which TCR beta VDJ and CDR3 profiling was performed. Each CDR3 protein is one row after TCRdb ran MiXCR on the reads. Here the sample spans around 430,000 distinct CDR3 sequences, more than 25% being singletons. In patients chosen for sequencing, flow cytometry had shown CD8+CD57+ cell expansion. What was sequenced was sorted CD4+, CD8+, or CD8+CD57+ T cells (not recorded which) from PBMCs. These receptors all stem from a human donor with aplastic anemia.

Points on this clonotype: Just one base apart from a much larger clone, this may be a read error. V gene TRBV24-1 combines with J gene TRBJ2-3; 8 positions match TRBD2. Trimming at V came to 2 bases and at J to 6 bases, leaving 9 bases not matched to a gene. The germline gives CDR1 KGHDR, CDR2 SFDVKD. This CDR3 contains 16 residues. Here the CDR3 DNA reads TGTGCCACCAGTGATTATAGCGGGACCCCCTCGGATACGCAGTATTTT. Amino acid sequence: CATSDYSGTPSDTQYF.

This clonotype occurred many times. This sequence joins TRBV29-1 and TRBJ1-2, with 8 bases matching TRBD1. Per germline, CDR1 SQVTM and CDR2 ANQGSEA. The CDR3 length is 18 residues. With 3 bases clipped from V and 6 bases from J, the junction kept 21 bases outside the gene matches. The CDR3 DNA reads TGCAGCGTTGATGTCGTTGTCGGGACAGGCCCTGCCCCTCATGGCTACACCTTC. Its protein is CSVDVVVGTGPAPHGYTF.